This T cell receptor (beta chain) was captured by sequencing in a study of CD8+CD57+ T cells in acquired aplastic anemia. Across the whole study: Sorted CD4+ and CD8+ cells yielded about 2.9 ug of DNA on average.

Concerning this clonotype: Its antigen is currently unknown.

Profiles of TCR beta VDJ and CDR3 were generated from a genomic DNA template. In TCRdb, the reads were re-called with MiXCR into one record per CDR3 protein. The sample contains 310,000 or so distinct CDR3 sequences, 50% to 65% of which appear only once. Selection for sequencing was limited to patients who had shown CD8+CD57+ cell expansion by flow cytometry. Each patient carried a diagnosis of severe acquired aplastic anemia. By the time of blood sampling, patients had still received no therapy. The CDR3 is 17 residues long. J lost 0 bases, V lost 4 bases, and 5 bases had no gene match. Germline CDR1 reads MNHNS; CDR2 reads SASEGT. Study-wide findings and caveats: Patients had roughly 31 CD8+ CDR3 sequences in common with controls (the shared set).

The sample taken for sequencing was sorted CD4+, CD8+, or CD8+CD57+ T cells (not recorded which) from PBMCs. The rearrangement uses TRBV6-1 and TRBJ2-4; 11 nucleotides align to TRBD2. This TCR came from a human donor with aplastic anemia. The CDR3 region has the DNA TGTGCCAGCAGTGCGACTAGCGGGATTGAAGCCAAAAACATTCAGTACTTC. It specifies CASSATSGIEAKNIQYF.